This T cell receptor beta chain came from a study of cytomegalovirus exposure and HLA in healthy donors. Whole-study context: Researchers previously reported finding some 110 million unique TCR beta sequences from approximately 200 million T cells. Study-wide points: Cytomegalovirus association was listed for under 200 TCR beta chains. Indistinguishable V segments, including TRBV6-2 and TRBV6-3, were excluded.

CDR1 and CDR2 (germline): LNHDA, SQIVND (reference sequence). CDR3 length: 13 amino acids. Trimming removed 4 bases at V and 5 bases at J, with 8 bases between. As to this clone: Its antigen is unknown.

The PCR had 60 Vbeta and 13 Jbeta primers. In the authors' workflow: The authors later counted 70 million to 80 million unique TCR beta chains, some 9.9 million of them shared. TCRdb's table, derived via immunoSEQ multiplex PCR, lists solely in-frame clones and lacks some. V and J calls and clone size are copied from that table; D and trimming were computed from the DNA. The table shows about 150,000 clones, with around 60% occurring only once. The chain is built from TRBV19 and TRBJ2-2; D gene uncertain. The sample comprised PBMCs. The receptor was derived from a woman aged 60-70 years in good health and CMV-seropositive. In DNA, the CDR3 is TGTGCCAGTAGTAGTAGTCGTACCGGGGAGCTGTTTTTT. It specifies CASSSSRTGELFF.